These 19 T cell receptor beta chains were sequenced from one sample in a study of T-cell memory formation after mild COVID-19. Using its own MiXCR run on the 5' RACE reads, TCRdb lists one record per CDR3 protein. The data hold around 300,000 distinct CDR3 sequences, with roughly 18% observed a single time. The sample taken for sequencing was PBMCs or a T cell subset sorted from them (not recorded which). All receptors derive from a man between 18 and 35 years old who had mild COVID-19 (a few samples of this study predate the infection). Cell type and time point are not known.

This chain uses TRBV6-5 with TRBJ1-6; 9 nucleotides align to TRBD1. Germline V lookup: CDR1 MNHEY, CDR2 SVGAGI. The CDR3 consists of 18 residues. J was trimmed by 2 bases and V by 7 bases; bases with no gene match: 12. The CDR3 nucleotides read TGTGCCAGCACCGTACAGGGGGCAGGAAGAACCTATAATTCACCCCTCCACTTT. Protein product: CASTVQGAGRTYNSPLHF.

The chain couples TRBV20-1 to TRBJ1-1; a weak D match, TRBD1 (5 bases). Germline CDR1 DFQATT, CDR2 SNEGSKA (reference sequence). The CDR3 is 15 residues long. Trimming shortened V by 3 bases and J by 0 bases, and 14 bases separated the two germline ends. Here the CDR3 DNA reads TGCAGTGCTAGTGGGGCAGGGACTCTGAACACTGAAGCTTTCTTT. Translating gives CSASGAGTLNTEAFF.

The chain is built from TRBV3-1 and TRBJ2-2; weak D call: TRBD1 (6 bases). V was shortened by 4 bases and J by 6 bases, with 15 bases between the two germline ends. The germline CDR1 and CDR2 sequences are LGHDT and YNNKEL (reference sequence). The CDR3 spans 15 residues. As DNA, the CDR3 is TGTGCCAGCAGCCTGACAGGAGCTCGGGCCGGGGAGCTGTTTTTT. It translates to CASSLTGARAGELFF.

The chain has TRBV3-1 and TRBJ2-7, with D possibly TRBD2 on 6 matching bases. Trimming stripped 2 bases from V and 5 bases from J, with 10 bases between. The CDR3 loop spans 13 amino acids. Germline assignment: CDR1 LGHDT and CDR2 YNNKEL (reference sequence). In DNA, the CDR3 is TGTGCCAGCAGCCAAAGGAGGAGGGACGAGCAGTACTTC. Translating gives CASSQRRRDEQYF.

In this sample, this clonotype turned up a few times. CDR3 sequence (DNA): TGTGCCAGCAGATTTAGCGGGGGCCTCTACGAGCAGTACGTC. This encodes CASRFSGGLYEQYV. This chain connects TRBV28 to TRBJ2-7; 9 positions agree with TRBD2. V shed 6 bases and J 3 bases; nucleotides not matched to a gene: 6. Germline V gene data show CDR1 as MDHEN and CDR2 as SYDVKM. CDR3 size: 14 residues.

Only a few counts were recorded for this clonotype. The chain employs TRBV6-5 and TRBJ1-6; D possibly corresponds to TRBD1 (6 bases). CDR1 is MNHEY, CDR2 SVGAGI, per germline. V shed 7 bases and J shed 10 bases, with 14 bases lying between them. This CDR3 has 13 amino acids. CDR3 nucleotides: TGTGCCAGCACCTCAGGGGCCGGCTCACCCCTCCACTTT. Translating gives CASTSGAGSPLHF.

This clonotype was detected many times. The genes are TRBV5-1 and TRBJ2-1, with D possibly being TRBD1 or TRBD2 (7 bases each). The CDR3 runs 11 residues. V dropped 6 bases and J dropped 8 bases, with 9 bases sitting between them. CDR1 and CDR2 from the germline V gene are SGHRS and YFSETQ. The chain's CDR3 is CASTGGDEQFF. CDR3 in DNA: TGCGCCAGCACAGGGGGGGATGAGCAGTTCTTC.

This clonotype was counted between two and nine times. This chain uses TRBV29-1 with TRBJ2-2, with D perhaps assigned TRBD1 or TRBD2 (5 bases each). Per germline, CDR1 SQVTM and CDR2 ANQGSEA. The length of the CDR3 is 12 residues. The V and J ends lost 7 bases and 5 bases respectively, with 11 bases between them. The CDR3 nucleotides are TGCAGCGGGCGAGGGGTGACCGGGGAGCTGTTTTTT. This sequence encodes CSGRGVTGELFF.

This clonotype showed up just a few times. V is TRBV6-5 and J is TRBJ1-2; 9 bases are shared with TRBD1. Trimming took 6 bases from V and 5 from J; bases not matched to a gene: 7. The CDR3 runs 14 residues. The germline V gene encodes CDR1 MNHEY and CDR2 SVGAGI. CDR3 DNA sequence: TGTGCCAGCAGCTTCCGGGACAGGGCATATGGCTACACCTTC. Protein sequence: CASSFRDRAYGYTF.

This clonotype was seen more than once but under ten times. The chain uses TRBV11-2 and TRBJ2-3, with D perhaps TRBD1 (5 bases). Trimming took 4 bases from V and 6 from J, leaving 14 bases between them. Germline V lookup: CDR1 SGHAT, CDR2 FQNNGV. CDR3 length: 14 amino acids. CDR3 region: CASSYRGQRDTQYF. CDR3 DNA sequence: TGTGCCAGCAGCTACCGCGGACAACGCGATACGCAGTATTTT.

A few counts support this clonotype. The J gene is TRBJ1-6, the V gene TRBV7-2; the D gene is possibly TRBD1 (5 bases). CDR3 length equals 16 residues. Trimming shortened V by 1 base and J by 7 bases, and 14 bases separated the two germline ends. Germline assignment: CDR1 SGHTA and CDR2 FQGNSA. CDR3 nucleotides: TGTGCCAGCAGCTTAGTTCTGGGAGAGGGGAATTCACCCCTCCACTTT. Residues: CASSLVLGEGNSPLHF.

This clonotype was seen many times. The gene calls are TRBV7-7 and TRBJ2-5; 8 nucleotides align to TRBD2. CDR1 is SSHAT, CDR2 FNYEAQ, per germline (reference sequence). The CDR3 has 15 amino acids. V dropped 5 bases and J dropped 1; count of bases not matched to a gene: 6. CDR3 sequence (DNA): TGTGCCAGCAGCCCGGGGAGCGGGGGCCAAGAGACCCAGTACTTC. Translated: CASSPGSGGQETQYF.

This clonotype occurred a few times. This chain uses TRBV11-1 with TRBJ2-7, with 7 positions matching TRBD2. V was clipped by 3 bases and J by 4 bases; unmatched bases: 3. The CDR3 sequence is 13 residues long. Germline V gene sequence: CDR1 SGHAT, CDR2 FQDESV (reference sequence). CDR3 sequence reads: CASSLGRGYEQYV. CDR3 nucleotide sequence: TGTGCCAGCAGCTTGGGGAGGGGATACGAGCAGTACGTC.

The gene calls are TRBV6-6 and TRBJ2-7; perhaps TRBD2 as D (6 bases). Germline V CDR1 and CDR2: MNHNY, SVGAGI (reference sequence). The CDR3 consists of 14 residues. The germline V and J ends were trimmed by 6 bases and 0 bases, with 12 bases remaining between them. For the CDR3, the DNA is TGTGCCAGCAGCTGGGACGGGAGCTCCTACGAGCAGTACGTC. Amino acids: CASSWDGSSYEQYV.

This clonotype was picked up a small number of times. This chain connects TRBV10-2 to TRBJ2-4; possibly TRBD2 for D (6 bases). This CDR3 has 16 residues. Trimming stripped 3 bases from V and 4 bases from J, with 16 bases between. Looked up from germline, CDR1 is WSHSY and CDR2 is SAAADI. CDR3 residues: CASSDTREVGKNIQYF. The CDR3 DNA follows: TGCGCCAGCAGTGATACCAGGGAGGTCGGTAAAAACATTCAGTACTTC.

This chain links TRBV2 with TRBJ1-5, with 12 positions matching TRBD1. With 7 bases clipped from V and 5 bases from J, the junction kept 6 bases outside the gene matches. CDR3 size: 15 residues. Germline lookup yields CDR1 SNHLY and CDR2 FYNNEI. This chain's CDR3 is CASIGTGGTDQPQHF. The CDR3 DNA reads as TGTGCCAGCATCGGGACAGGGGGCACGGATCAGCCCCAGCATTTT.

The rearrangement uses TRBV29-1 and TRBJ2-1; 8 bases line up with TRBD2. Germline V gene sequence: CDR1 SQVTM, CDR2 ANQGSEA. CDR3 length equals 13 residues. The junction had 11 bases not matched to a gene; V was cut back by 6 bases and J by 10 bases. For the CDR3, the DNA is TGCAGCGTGACCCACCGGGGGGGGATAGAGCAGTTCTTC. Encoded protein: CSVTHRGGIEQFF.

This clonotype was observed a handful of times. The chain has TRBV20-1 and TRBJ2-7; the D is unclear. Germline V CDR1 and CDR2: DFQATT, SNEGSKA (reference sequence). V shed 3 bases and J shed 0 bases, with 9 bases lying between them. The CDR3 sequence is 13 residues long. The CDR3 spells CSASWGSSYEQYV. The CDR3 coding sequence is TGCAGTGCTAGCTGGGGTAGCTCCTACGAGCAGTACGTC.

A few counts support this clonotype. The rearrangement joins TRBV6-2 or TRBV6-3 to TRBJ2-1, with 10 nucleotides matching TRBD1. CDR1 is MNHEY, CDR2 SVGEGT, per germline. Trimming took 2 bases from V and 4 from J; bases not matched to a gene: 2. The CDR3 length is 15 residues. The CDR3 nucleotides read TGTGCCAGCAGTTACCGGGACAGGGGTTACAATGAGCAGTTCTTC. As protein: CASSYRDRGYNEQFF.